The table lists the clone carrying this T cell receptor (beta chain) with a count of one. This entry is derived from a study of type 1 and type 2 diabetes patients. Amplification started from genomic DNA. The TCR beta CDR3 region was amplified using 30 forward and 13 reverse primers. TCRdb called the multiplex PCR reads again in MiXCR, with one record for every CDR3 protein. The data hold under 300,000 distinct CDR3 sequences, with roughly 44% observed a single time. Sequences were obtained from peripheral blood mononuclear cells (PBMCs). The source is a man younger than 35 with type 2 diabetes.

CDR3 in amino acids: CASRRTGGEKLFF. In DNA, the CDR3 is TGTGCCAGCAGACGGACAGGCGGGGAAAAACTGTTTTTT. This rearrangement joins TRBV6-5 to TRBJ1-4; 7 positions match TRBD1. Unmatched junction bases numbered 6, after V lost 6 bases and J lost 8 bases. Germline-derived CDR1 and CDR2 are MNHEY and SVGAGI. This CDR3 contains 13 residues.